Presented here are 4 T cell receptor beta chains from one specimen sequenced in a study of blood T cell repertoires in COVID-19. TCRdb's copy holds only in-frame clones and misses some; the assay was immunoSEQ multiplex PCR. The repertoire consists of 150,000 to 200,000 clones, with around 92% occurring once and the leading ten covering approximately 2.9%. Input material: peripheral blood. All receptors derive from a man aged 55 to 70 with acute or convalescent COVID-19.

This rearrangement joins TRBV13 to TRBJ1-1; the D is unclear. This CDR3 has 14 residues. Germline V CDR1 and CDR2: PRHDT, FYEKMQ (reference sequence). The germline V and J ends were trimmed by 5 bases and 1 base, with 11 bases remaining between them. The CDR3 reads CASSRVRGNTEAFF. CDR3 DNA: TGTGCCAGCAGCCGCGTTAGAGGGAACACTGAAGCTTTCTTT.

J is TRBJ2-3 and V is TRBV19, with D tentatively TRBD1 (5 bases). V was pared by 5 bases and J by 8 bases, with 14 bases between. The CDR3 runs 13 residues. Germline values: CDR1 LNHDA, CDR2 SQIVND (reference sequence). The CDR3 spells CASSVDERGTQYF. CDR3 in DNA: TGTGCCAGTAGTGTCGACGAAAGGGGTACGCAGTATTTT.

The V call is TRBV13, the J call TRBJ1-6, with 8 bases aligning to TRBD1. Trimming removed 6 bases from V and 10 bases from J; junction bases left unmatched: 14. From germline, CDR1 is PRHDT and CDR2 FYEKMQ (reference sequence). The CDR3 consists of 16 residues. CDR3: CASSSRTGSRVSPLHF. CDR3 sequence (DNA): TGTGCCAGCAGTTCGAGGACAGGGAGCCGTGTATCACCCCTCCACTTT.

This sequence joins TRBV24-1 and TRBJ1-1; tentatively, D is TRBD1 (6 bases). With 1 base removed from V and 12 bases from J, the gap between germline ends came to 14 bases. CDR3 length: 13 residues. CDR1 KGHDR and CDR2 SFDVKD come from the germline V gene. The CDR3 is CATSDFEGDGTFF. The CDR3 coding sequence is TGTGCCACCAGTGATTTCGAGGGGGACGGGACTTTCTTT.